Each of the 23 T cell receptor beta chains below was sequenced from the same sample in a study of T cell repertoires in cytomegalovirus infection. Their specific antigens are unknown. TCRdb reprocessed the reads with MiXCR, giving one entry per CDR3 protein. The table lists around 800,000 distinct CDR3 sequences, 32% of them singletons. The sample was cultured CD8+ T cells from PBMCs, taken from culture after CMV antigen stimulation. The source is a human donor in good health (CMV status not recorded). Some clones in this sample may be carry-over from other donors' samples.

The V gene is TRBV29-1, the J gene TRBJ2-3, with D perhaps matching TRBD2 (6 bases). Germline CDR1 and CDR2: SQVTM and ANQGSEA. The CDR3 runs to 14 residues. With 2 bases removed from V and 5 bases from J, the gap between germline ends came to 14 bases. Here the CDR3 reads CSVERWGTGDTQYF. CDR3 nucleotides: TGCAGCGTTGAAAGGTGGGGGACTGGAGATACGCAGTATTTT.

The chain joins TRBV28 to TRBJ1-2; D gene unclear. The ends were cut back, 7 bases at V and 0 bases at J, with 12 bases in the middle. The CDR3 is made up of 14 amino acids. The germline gives CDR1 MDHEN, CDR2 SYDVKM. The CDR3 DNA is TGTGCCAGCACCCGACGGGGAGCTAACTATGGCTACACCTTC. Translated, it gives CASTRRGANYGYTF.

The chain joins TRBV27 to TRBJ1-6; TRBD1 is a possible D gene (6 bases). The V gene lost 6 bases and the J gene lost 6 bases, with 12 bases spanning the gap. The CDR3 is 14 amino acids. CDR1 and CDR2 from the germline V gene are MNHEY and SMNVEV (reference sequence). CDR3 amino acids: CASSEGQANSPLHF. The CDR3 bases are TGTGCCAGCAGCGAGGGACAAGCTAATTCACCCCTCCACTTT.

The rearrangement links TRBV7-9 to TRBJ2-7; D is unclear. CDR3 length equals 13 residues. Germline V CDR1 and CDR2: SEHNR, FQNEAQ (reference sequence). CDR3 protein: CASSLEGPYKQYV. The CDR3 coding sequence is TGTGCCAGCAGCTTAGAAGGCCCCTACAAGCAGTACGTC.

This clonotype was seen more than once but under ten times. The chain combines TRBV25-1 with TRBJ1-2; 12 nucleotides align to TRBD1. The CDR3 loop spans 16 amino acids. V lost 3 bases and J lost 6; bases outside the gene matches: 8. Germline assignment: CDR1 MGHDK and CDR2 SYGVNS. The CDR3 spells CASSDTGTGGVNGYTF. CDR3 sequence (DNA): TGTGCCAGCAGTGACACCGGGACAGGGGGCGTCAATGGCTACACCTTC.

The rearrangement uses TRBV6-1 and TRBJ2-5; 8 bases map to TRBD2. The CDR3 runs to 17 residues. CDR1 and CDR2 (germline): MNHNS, SASEGT. V dropped 0 bases and J dropped 1; count of bases not matched to a gene: 7. In nucleotides, the CDR3 is TGTGCCAGCAGTGAAGCCTCGAGACTAGCGCCCCAAGAGACCCAGTACTTC. Encoded protein: CASSEASRLAPQETQYF.

This clonotype was observed a handful of times. The V and J genes are TRBV28 and TRBJ2-4; tentatively, D is TRBD1 (5 bases). V lost 4 bases and J 0 bases, leaving 10 bases between the germline ends. This CDR3 has 15 residues. Germline V gives CDR1 MDHEN, CDR2 SYDVKM. For the CDR3, the DNA is TGTGCCAGCAGTTCCGACAGATTAGCCAAAAACATTCAGTACTTC. This sequence encodes CASSSDRLAKNIQYF.

This chain connects TRBV5-4 to TRBJ1-1; D is perhaps TRBD1 (5 bases). The CDR3 is 15 residues long. Trimming shortened V by 0 bases and J by 1 base, and 10 bases separated the two germline ends. Germline CDR1 SGHNT, CDR2 YYREEE (reference sequence). CDR3 in amino acids: CASSLGWGRNTEAFF. The CDR3 bases are TGTGCCAGCAGCTTGGGGTGGGGGAGGAACACTGAAGCTTTCTTT. Full variable domain (outside the CDR3, taken from reference TRBV5-4 and TRBJ1-1): ETGVTQSPTHLIKTRGQQVTLRCSSQSGHNTVSWYQQALGQGPQFIFQYYREEENGRGNFPPRFSGLQFPNYSSELNVNALELDDSALYLCASSLGWGRNTEAFFGQGTRLTVV.

This chain connects TRBV12-3 or TRBV12-4 to TRBJ2-7; a weak D match, TRBD1 (5 bases). Trimming took off 6 bases at V and 1 base at J, with 10 bases between the two ends. There are 13 residues in the CDR3. CDR3 in amino acids: CASRPDTSYEQYF. The DNA of the CDR3 is TGTGCCAGCAGACCGGACACTTCCTACGAGCAGTACTTC.

This sequence joins TRBV27 and TRBJ2-5; 7 bases are shared with TRBD2. In germline, CDR1 is MNHEY, CDR2 SMNVEV (reference sequence). V was clipped by 2 bases and J by 5 bases; unmatched bases: 8. There are 15 residues in the CDR3. DNA of the CDR3: TGTGCCAGCAGTTTAAAGGCAGGGAGGGTGGAGACCCAGTACTTC. As protein: CASSLKAGRVETQYF.

This clonotype was seen more than once but under ten times. V gene TRBV2 combines with J gene TRBJ1-5, with TRBD1 matching 7 bases. Germline V gene sequence: CDR1 SNHLY, CDR2 FYNNEI. The CDR3 contains 17 residues. Unmatched junction bases numbered 7, after V lost 2 bases and J lost 0 bases. This CDR3 is CASSETDRPNSNQPQHF. The DNA for the CDR3 is TGTGCCAGCAGTGAAACGGACAGGCCAAATAGCAATCAGCCCCAGCATTTT.

CDR3 nucleotide sequence: TGCAGTGCCGGACAGGGGGACACCGGGGAGCTGTTTTTT. Translating gives CSAGQGDTGELFF. The chain links TRBV20-1 to TRBJ2-2; 10 positions match TRBD1. Germline CDR1 is DFQATT and CDR2 is SNEGSKA (reference sequence). V lost 6 bases and J lost 3; bases outside the gene matches: 1. CDR3 length: 13 amino acids.

Notes on this clonotype: One base away lies a much larger clone, so this may be a sequencing read error. The chain links TRBV7-8 to TRBJ2-5, with TRBD1 matching over 8 bases. The CDR3 consists of 17 residues. The V gene's germline CDR1 is SGHVS and CDR2 FQNEAQ. The CDR3 DNA reads as TGTGCCAGCAGCTCTCAACCCGGGACAGGAGGCCAGGGGACCAAGTACTTC. This codes for CASSSQPGTGGQGTKYF.

In this sample, this clonotype turned up many times. This chain links TRBV7-2 with TRBJ1-2; weak D call: TRBD1 (6 bases). The CDR3 is 17 amino acids. Trimming cost V 0 bases and J 4 bases, with 18 bases left between them. Germline CDR1 reads SGHTA; CDR2 reads FQGNSA. The CDR3 region has the DNA TGTGCCAGCAGCTTAGCGCAGGGGCAGGGATCGGCCTATGGCTACACCTTC. This encodes CASSLAQGQGSAYGYTF.

This clonotype was observed a few times. The V gene is TRBV7-9, the J gene TRBJ2-7; D gene ambiguous. From germline, CDR1 is SEHNR and CDR2 FQNEAQ (reference sequence). V dropped 3 bases and J dropped 7 bases, with 10 bases sitting between them. The CDR3 length is 12 residues. CDR3 coding DNA: TGTGCCAGCAGCTTGCAGAAATGGGAGCAGTACTTC. Translating it yields CASSLQKWEQYF.

This chain joins TRBV14 and TRBJ2-7; D gene unclear. CDR1 and CDR2 from the germline V gene are SGHDN and FVKESK. There are 13 residues in the CDR3. The ends were cut back, 0 bases at V and 7 bases at J, with 10 bases in the middle. CDR3: CASSQERSGEQYV. Written as DNA, the CDR3 is TGTGCCAGCAGCCAAGAGAGGTCCGGGGAGCAGTACGTC.

Turning to this clonotype: The junction departs from the called germline gene at one end, perhaps through a read error. The gene calls are TRBV12-3 or TRBV12-4 and TRBJ2-3, with D tentatively TRBD1 or TRBD2 (5 bases each). There are 12 residues in the CDR3. CDR3 sequence reads: CANSSGTSTQYF. The CDR3 DNA reads TGTGCCAACAGTTCAGGGACGAGTACGCAGTATTTT.

The table lists this clonotype with many counts. The chain is built from TRBV5-1 and TRBJ1-2; 8 bases agree with TRBD1. Germline V lookup: CDR1 SGHRS, CDR2 YFSETQ. This CDR3 is 16 amino acids long. With 4 bases clipped from V and 0 bases from J, the junction kept 8 bases outside the gene matches. DNA for the CDR3: TGCGCCAGCAGCCCGATGATGACAGGGGCTAACTATGGCTACACCTTC. It is translated as CASSPMMTGANYGYTF.

The chain is built from TRBV6-2 or TRBV6-3 and TRBJ2-7, with 10 nucleotides matching TRBD1. The CDR3 has 15 residues. J gave up 5 bases and V 5 bases, and 9 bases lay outside the gene matches. In germline, CDR1 is MNHEY, CDR2 SVGEGT. DNA of the CDR3: TGTGCCAGCAGTCTTACCGGGACAGGGGAGGACGAGCAGTACTTC. Its translation is CASSLTGTGEDEQYF.

This chain links TRBV11-1 with TRBJ2-1; a weak D match, TRBD2 (7 bases). Between the trimmed V and J ends, which lost 2 bases and 6 bases, there was a span of 14 bases. This CDR3 is 15 amino acids long. Germline assignment: CDR1 SGHAT and CDR2 FQDESV (reference sequence). DNA of the CDR3: TGTGCCAGCAGCTTAAATTGGGGGGGGGCCAATGAGCAGTTCTTC. Translation gives CASSLNWGGANEQFF. Together with reference TRBV11-1 and TRBJ2-1, the CDR3 gives the full variable domain: EAEVAQSPRYKITEKSQAVAFWCDPISGHATLYWYRQILGQGPELLVQFQDESVVDDSQLPKDRFSAERLKGVDSTLKIQPAELGDSAMYLCASSLNWGGANEQFFGPGTRLTVL.

A remark on this clonotype: A read error may produce the germline difference seen at one junction end. J is TRBJ1-6 and V is TRBV4-1; 11 positions agree with TRBD1. The CDR3 extends over 15 amino acids. Germline lookup yields CDR1 MGHRA and CDR2 YSYEKL. The CDR3 loop reads CASSNGGQGASPLHF. In DNA form, the CDR3 reads TGTGCCAGCAGCAATGGAGGACAGGGGGCCTCACCCCTCCACTTT.

CDR3 DNA sequence: TGTGCCAGCAGCTTAGGCGACTTTTCGACAGGTTCCTACAATGAGCAGTTCTTC. It translates to CASSLGDFSTGSYNEQFF. V gene TRBV7-3 combines with J gene TRBJ2-1, with TRBD1 as a possible D gene (6 bases). V was shortened by 2 bases and J by 1 base, with 18 bases between the two germline ends. The germline CDR1 and CDR2 sequences are SGHTA and FQGTGA. The CDR3 sequence is 18 residues long.

In DNA, the CDR3 is TGTGCCAGCAGCCAAGAAGGGACAGAGAAAGTGGGTACGCAGTATTTT. It yields the protein CASSQEGTEKVGTQYF. The J gene is TRBJ2-3, the V gene TRBV4-2, with 7 bases lining up with TRBD1. Germline V lookup: CDR1 LGHNA, CDR2 YNFKEQ. Unmatched junction bases numbered 11, after V lost 0 bases and J lost 8 bases. This CDR3 has 16 residues.